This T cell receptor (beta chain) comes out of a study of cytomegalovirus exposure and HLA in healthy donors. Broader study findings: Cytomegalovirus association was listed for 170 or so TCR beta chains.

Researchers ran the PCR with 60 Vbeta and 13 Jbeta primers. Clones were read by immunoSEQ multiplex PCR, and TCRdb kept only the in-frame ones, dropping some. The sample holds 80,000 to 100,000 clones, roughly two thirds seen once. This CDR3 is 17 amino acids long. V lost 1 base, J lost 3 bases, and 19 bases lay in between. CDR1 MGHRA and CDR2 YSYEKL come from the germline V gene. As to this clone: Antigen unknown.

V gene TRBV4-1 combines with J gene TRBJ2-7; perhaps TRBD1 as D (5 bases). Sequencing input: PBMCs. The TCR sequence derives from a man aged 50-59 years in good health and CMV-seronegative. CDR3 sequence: CASSQVQALSGNYEQYF. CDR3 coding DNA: TGCGCCAGCAGCCAAGTACAGGCCCTCTCAGGTAACTACGAGCAGTACTTC.